These T cell receptor beta chains were read from a single sample in a study of T cells in localized non-small cell lung cancer. TCRdb's table, derived via immunoSEQ multiplex PCR, lists solely in-frame clones and lacks some. Among about 19,000 clones, roughly 84% were seen once, and the ten largest hold about 4.7%. The sequencing here drew on peripheral blood, taken before any cancer treatment. The receptors stem from a man between 40 and 70 years old with stage I lung adenocarcinoma. Both conserved end residues are part of each CDR3. D genes are given only for firm matches. Clone size is shown for a subset of rows, as once, few, many or a class of expanded clone.

TRBV19	few	TRBJ2-7	-	TGTGCCAGTAGTATAGATTTATGGAACTACGAGCAGTACTTC	CASSIDLWNYEQYF
TRBV5-6	-	TRBJ2-1	TRBD2	TGTGCCAGCAGCTTGGAACTCGCGACTAGCGGTTACAATGAGCAGTTCTTC	CASSLELATSGYNEQFF
TRBV19	-	TRBJ2-7	TRBD1	TGTGCCAGTAGCCGGGACAGGAGTTACGAGCAGTACTTC	CASSRDRSYEQYF
TRBV30	once	TRBJ2-4	TRBD1	TGTGCCGGTGAATGGACAGGGGTAGCCAAAAACATTCAGTACTTC	CAGEWTGVAKNIQYF
TRBV9	-	TRBJ2-7	-	TGTGCCAGCAGCGTAGGCGGGGACCTAAATTACGAGCAGTACTTC	CASSVGGDLNYEQYF
TRBV5-1	-	TRBJ2-3	-	TGCGCCAGCAGCTTCTCACAGTCTCTCACAGATACGCAGTATTTT	CASSFSQSLTDTQYF
TRBV27	-	TRBJ2-1	-	TGTGCCAGCAGTCCAGACCCTTCCTACAATGAGCAGTTCTTC	CASSPDPSYNEQFF
TRBV19	-	TRBJ1-5	TRBD1	TGTGCCAGTAGTCCGTACAGGGGTAGGACGAGCAATCAGCCCCAGCATTTT	CASSPYRGRTSNQPQHF
TRBV27	once	TRBJ2-5	-	TGTGCCAGCAGTCAGGGACCGATTGGAGAGACCCAGTACTTC	CASSQGPIGETQYF
TRBV19	-	TRBJ2-2	TRBD1	TGTGCCAGTAGTATAGGGGGACAGAGAGGCGGGGAGCTGTTTTTT	CASSIGGQRGGELFF